Listed below are T cell receptor beta chains from one sample, sequenced in a study of metastatic and nonmetastatic thyroid tumors. TCRdb recomputed clones from the PCR reads via MiXCR. Counted here are about 18,000 clones, approximately 28% occurring once; the ten biggest clones make up around 25%. The sequencing input was tumor tissue. The receptors derive from a male donor with papillary thyroid cancer or a benign thyroid nodule (not recorded which). Some clones in this sample may be carry-over from other donors' samples. The CDR3 runs from the conserved cysteine through the conserved F or W. Fields, in order: D gene, V gene, clone size, J gene, CDR3 DNA, CDR3 protein. The D gene is left open where the match is weak. Clone sizes are given selectively: once, few, many, or a class where the clone is expanded.

d_gene: -
v_gene: TRBV12-3/TRBV12-4
abundance: -
j_gene: TRBJ2-3
CDR3nt: TGTGCCAGCGGGATGGGCGGCACAGATCCGCAGTATTTT
CDR3aa: CASGMGGTDPQYF

d_gene: -
v_gene: TRBV30
abundance: -
j_gene: TRBJ1-4
CDR3nt: TGTGCCTGGAGTGCGGGGAATGAAAAACTGTTTTTT
CDR3aa: CAWSAGNEKLFF

d_gene: TRBD2
v_gene: TRBV12-3/TRBV12-4
abundance: -
j_gene: TRBJ2-2
CDR3nt: TGTGCCAGCAGTTTGACTAGCGTCGACACCGGGGAGCTGTTTTTT
CDR3aa: CASSLTSVDTGELFF

d_gene: -
v_gene: TRBV27
abundance: -
j_gene: TRBJ2-7
CDR3nt: TGTGCCAGCAGTCCCCAAGGTCGGCGAAGAGAACCATCCCAGTACTTC
CDR3aa: CASSPQGRRREPSQYF

d_gene: -
v_gene: TRBV19
abundance: few
j_gene: TRBJ1-2
CDR3nt: TGTGCCAGTAGGTCACTTCCGGCCCAGAACTATGGCTACACCTTC
CDR3aa: CASRSLPAQNYGYTF

d_gene: TRBD1
v_gene: TRBV20-1
abundance: -
j_gene: TRBJ2-7
CDR3nt: TGCAGTGCTAGAGATTATAACCCCGTGGGAGGAGGGACAGGCTACGAGCAGTACTTC
CDR3aa: CSARDYNPVGGGTGYEQYF

d_gene: TRBD2
v_gene: TRBV20-1
abundance: many
j_gene: TRBJ2-3
CDR3nt: TGCAGTGCTAGCAGCCTCCTAGCGGGGGGCCCAGATACGCAGTATTTT
CDR3aa: CSASSLLAGGPDTQYF

d_gene: TRBD2
v_gene: TRBV11-2
abundance: -
j_gene: TRBJ2-1
CDR3nt: TGTGCCAGCAGCTTAGATTACGCTAGCGGCAATGAGCAGTTCTTC
CDR3aa: CASSLDYASGNEQFF

d_gene: TRBD2
v_gene: TRBV5-1
abundance: -
j_gene: TRBJ2-7
CDR3nt: TGCGCCAGCAGCCGGGGAGGGTCTGGAGAGCAGTACTTC
CDR3aa: CASSRGGSGEQYF

d_gene: TRBD1
v_gene: TRBV6-1
abundance: few
j_gene: TRBJ2-2
CDR3nt: TGTGCCAGCAGGACAGGGTGGCGCACCGGGGAGCTGTTTTTT
CDR3aa: CASRTGWRTGELFF

d_gene: -
v_gene: TRBV11-2
abundance: -
j_gene: TRBJ2-7
CDR3nt: TGTGCCAGCAGCTTAAGGGCAGAGGGAGAGCAGTACTTC
CDR3aa: CASSLRAEGEQYF

d_gene: TRBD2
v_gene: TRBV29-1
abundance: many
j_gene: TRBJ2-1
CDR3nt: TGCAGCGTTGCATTATCCGGGACTAGCGGGATCAATGAGCAGTTCTTC
CDR3aa: CSVALSGTSGINEQFF

d_gene: -
v_gene: TRBV5-8
abundance: -
j_gene: TRBJ1-5
CDR3nt: TGTGCCAGCGAATTAGAGGGGTCCCCGCGTCAGCCCCAGCATTTT
CDR3aa: CASELEGSPRQPQHF